This is a list of T cell receptor beta chains from one sample in a study of blood T cell repertoires in COVID-19. Generated by immunoSEQ multiplex PCR, the TCRdb table keeps only in-frame clones and is missing some. Altogether fewer than 450,000 clones are present, roughly 86% being singletons, with the ten largest covering about 7%. Sequencing was carried out using peripheral blood. Source of these receptors: a woman in her 70s with COVID-19, enrolled during active disease. The conserved cysteine and the conserved F or W are not part of the CDR3 here. Some rows mark clone size as missing; the rest say once, few, many or name a class of expanded clone.

j_call	clone_size	v_call	cdr3_aa
TRBJ1-3	-	TRBV9	ASSRAGNTIY
TRBJ2-1	-	TRBV5-5	ASTGLAGVNEQF
TRBJ1-1	-	TRBV4-2	ASSQDQANINTEAF
TRBJ2-5	few	TRBV5-1	ASSQMGAGETQY
TRBJ2-7	-	TRBV5-1	ASSGQGARDYEQY
TRBJ1-3	few	TRBV9	ASSPQGAGDTIY
TRBJ2-1	-	TRBV10-3	AISESGQGREQF
TRBJ2-7	-	TRBV29-1	SVGSNYEQY
TRBJ2-1	-	TRBV6-1	ASSEWGGTYNEQF
TRBJ1-4	once	TRBV19	ASSISRVQTNEKLF
TRBJ2-2	-	TRBV10-3	AISESRALWGGKVAGELF
TRBJ2-5	-	TRBV12-3/TRBV12-4	ASSPDRVETQY
TRBJ1-5	-	TRBV19	ASSPETQTGQPQH